The 6 T cell receptor beta chains below were found in one sample sequenced in a study of T-cell memory formation after mild COVID-19. Using its own MiXCR run on the 5' RACE reads, TCRdb lists one record per CDR3 protein. Of more than 350,000 distinct CDR3 sequences listed, 16% are singletons. Sequences were obtained from PBMCs or a T cell subset sorted from them (not recorded which). The origin of the receptors is a man aged 18 to 29 who had mild COVID-19 (a few samples of this study predate the infection). Cell type and time point are not known.

This clonotype appeared many times. One end of the junction fails to match germline, which may point to a read error. The CDR3 region is CASSLDAETQYF. DNA for the CDR3: TGTGCCAGCAGCTTAGATGCGGAGACCCAGTACTTC. The chain employs TRBV5-1 and TRBJ2-5; D call uncertain. From germline, CDR1 is SGHRS and CDR2 YFSETQ. This CDR3 contains 12 residues.

This clonotype was observed a handful of times. V and J are TRBV11-2 and TRBJ1-1, with unresolved D. The CDR3 sequence is 13 residues long. Germline CDR1 SGHAT, CDR2 FQNNGV. V lost 3 bases, J lost 0 bases, and 5 bases lay in between. The CDR3 nucleotides read TGTGCCAGCAGCTTCAAAATGAACACTGAAGCTTTCTTT. Protein: CASSFKMNTEAFF.

V is TRBV5-1 and J is TRBJ2-7; D might be TRBD1 (5 bases). The CDR3 has 12 amino acids. CDR1 SGHRS and CDR2 YFSETQ come from the germline V gene. V dropped 3 bases and J dropped 7 bases, with 11 bases sitting between them. CDR3 nucleotide sequence: TGCGCCAGCAGCTCGATGGACACGGAGCAGTACTTC. It is translated as CASSSMDTEQYF.

This chain links TRBV4-3 with TRBJ2-6; the D call may be TRBD1 or TRBD2 (5 bases each). The V gene's germline CDR1 is LGHNA and CDR2 YSLEER. V lost 5 bases and J 1 base, leaving 21 bases between the germline ends. The CDR3 contains 19 residues. The CDR3 DNA sequence: TGCGCCAGCAGCATCAACCGGGGCCTCTTTTTGTCTGGGGCCAACGTCCTGACTTTC. Translation gives CASSINRGLFLSGANVLTF.

This clonotype was counted between two and nine times. CDR3 coding DNA: TGCAGTGCTAGAACTGGGTGGGGACAGGAGAACACTGAAGCTTTCTTT. Amino acid sequence: CSARTGWGQENTEAFF. The genes are TRBV20-1 and TRBJ1-1; 8 bases match TRBD1. Trimming at V came to 2 bases and at J to 1 base, leaving 9 bases not matched to a gene. Per the germline V gene, CDR1 is DFQATT and CDR2 is SNEGSKA (reference sequence). The CDR3 has 16 residues.

This sequence joins TRBV6-6 and TRBJ1-5; D may be TRBD1 (5 bases). V lost 4 bases and J lost 6, with 16 bases in between. Germline V gene lookup returns CDR1 MNHNY and CDR2 SVGAGI (reference sequence). The CDR3 spans 15 residues. CDR3 in amino acids: CASSSSPGRGQPQHF. The DNA of the CDR3 is TGTGCCAGCAGTTCCAGTCCAGGGAGGGGTCAGCCCCAGCATTTT.